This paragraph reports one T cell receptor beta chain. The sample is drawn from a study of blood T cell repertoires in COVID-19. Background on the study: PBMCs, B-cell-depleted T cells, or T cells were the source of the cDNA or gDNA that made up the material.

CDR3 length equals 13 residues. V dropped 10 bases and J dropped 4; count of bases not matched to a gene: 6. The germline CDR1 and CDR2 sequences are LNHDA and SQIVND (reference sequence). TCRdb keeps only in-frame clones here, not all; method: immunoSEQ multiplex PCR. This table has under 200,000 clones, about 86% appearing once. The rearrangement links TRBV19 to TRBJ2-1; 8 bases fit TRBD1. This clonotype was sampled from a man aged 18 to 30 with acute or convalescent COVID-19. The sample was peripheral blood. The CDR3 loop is CATSTGVYNEQFF. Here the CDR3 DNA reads TGTGCCACCTCGACAGGGGTATACAATGAGCAGTTCTTC.